Below are 5 T cell receptor beta chains sequenced from a single sample in a study of cytomegalovirus exposure and HLA in healthy donors. Both 60 Vbeta primers and 13 Jbeta primers went into the PCR. Clones were sequenced by immunoSEQ multiplex PCR, and TCRdb holds only the in-frame ones, with some missing. The table has some 82,000 clones, roughly 83% seen once. The specimen sequenced was PBMCs. The receptors derive from a woman aged 45 to 65 in good health and CMV-seronegative.

The chain employs TRBV2 and TRBJ2-6; 7 bases are a match to TRBD1. The CDR3 extends over 19 amino acids. CDR1 and CDR2 from the germline V gene are SNHLY and FYNNEI. J lost 0 bases, V lost 0 bases, and 8 bases had no gene match. The CDR3 nucleotides read TGTGCCAGCAGTGAAGCGATCGGGACAGTTCTCTCTGGGGCCAACGTCCTGACTTTC. Protein sequence: CASSEAIGTVLSGANVLTF.

J is TRBJ2-7 and V is TRBV19; TRBD1 is a possible D gene (6 bases). Germline lookup yields CDR1 LNHDA and CDR2 SQIVND (reference sequence). The V and J ends lost 3 bases and 0 bases respectively, with 12 bases between them. The CDR3 runs 15 residues. CDR3: CASSIGQQPSYEQYF. The CDR3 DNA is TGTGCCAGTAGTATCGGACAGCAGCCCTCCTACGAGCAGTACTTC.

The chain carries TRBV7-9 and TRBJ1-5; 8 bases line up with TRBD1. The CDR3 consists of 15 residues. Losses at the gene ends were 4 bases for V and 7 bases for J; bases not matched to a gene: 9. Germline loops: CDR1 SEHNR, CDR2 FQNEAQ (reference sequence). CDR3 sequence: CASSSTGTGGQPQHF. The CDR3, as DNA: TGTGCCAGCAGCTCGACAGGGACAGGTGGCCAGCCCCAGCATTTT.

J is TRBJ1-1 and V is TRBV27, with D possibly being TRBD1 (6 bases). With 11 bases removed from V and 1 base from J, the gap between germline ends came to 17 bases. This CDR3 is built from 14 residues. The V gene's germline CDR1 is MNHEY and CDR2 SMNVEV (reference sequence). DNA for the CDR3: TGTGCCCACTTGAAACCCAGGGGGAACACTGAAGCTTTCTTT. Translation gives CAHLKPRGNTEAFF.

This clone has just one count. This chain connects TRBV9 to TRBJ2-3, with 10 bases aligning to TRBD1. The CDR3 length is 16 residues. The V gene end was trimmed by 4 bases and the J gene end by 2 bases; junction bases not matched to a gene: 7. Germline-derived CDR1 and CDR2 are SGDLS and YYNGEE. CDR3 DNA sequence: TGTGCCAGCAGCAGCCGACAGGGGGCGGCCACAGATACGCAGTATTTT. This translates into CASSSRQGAATDTQYF.